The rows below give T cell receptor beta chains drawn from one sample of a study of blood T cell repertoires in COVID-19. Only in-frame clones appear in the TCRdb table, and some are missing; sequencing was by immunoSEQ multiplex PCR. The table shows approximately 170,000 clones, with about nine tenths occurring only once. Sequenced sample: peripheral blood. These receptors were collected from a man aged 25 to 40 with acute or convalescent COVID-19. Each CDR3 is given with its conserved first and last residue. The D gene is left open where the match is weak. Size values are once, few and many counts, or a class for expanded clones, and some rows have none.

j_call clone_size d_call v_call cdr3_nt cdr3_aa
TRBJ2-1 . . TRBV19 TGTGCCAGTAGTATAATCGGGGACAATGAGCAGTTCTTC CASSIIGDNEQFF
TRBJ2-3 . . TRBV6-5 TGTGCCAGCAGTTACCTAGATACGCAGTATTTT CASSYLDTQYF
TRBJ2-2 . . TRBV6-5 TGTGCCAGCAGTCCCCGGTGGACTAACACCGGGGAGCTGTTTTTT CASSPRWTNTGELFF
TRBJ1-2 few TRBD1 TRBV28 TGTGCCAGCAGTTCCGGGACAGCCTATGGCTACACCTTC CASSSGTAYGYTF
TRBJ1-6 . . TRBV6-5 TGTGCCAGCAGTTACTCCACGGTCAGGTATAATTCACCCCTCCACTTT CASSYSTVRYNSPLHF
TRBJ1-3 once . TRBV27 TGTGCCAGGGGGGGGGTGGACGGAAACACCATATATTTT CARGGVDGNTIYF
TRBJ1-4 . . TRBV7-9 TGTGCCAGCAGCTCCGGACAGCCCCTCACTTTT CASSSGQPLTF
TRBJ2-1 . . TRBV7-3 TGTGCCAGCAGCTTCTATATTTCCAATGAGCAGTTCTTC CASSFYISNEQFF
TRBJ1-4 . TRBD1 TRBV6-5 TGTGCCAGCAGTTACTCGAATCAGGGGGGATCTGGAAAACTGTTTTTT CASSYSNQGGSGKLFF
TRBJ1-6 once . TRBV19 TGTGCCAGTAGTATGAGGGATTCACCCCTCCACTTT CASSMRDSPLHF
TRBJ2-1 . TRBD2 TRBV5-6 TGTGCCAGCAGCTTGGGCGGGAGGGCCCCAGGGGCTGAGCAGTTCTTC CASSLGGRAPGAEQFF
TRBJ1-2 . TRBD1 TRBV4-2 TGTGCCAGCAGCCAACTACAGGGGTCGGTCTATGGCTACACCTTC CASSQLQGSVYGYTF
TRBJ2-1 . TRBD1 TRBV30 TGTGCCTGCGACACAGGGGGCCTAATCAATGAGCAGTTCTTC CACDTGGLINEQFF
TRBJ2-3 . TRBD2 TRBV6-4 TGTGCCAGCAGTGGCAAGCCACTAACTAGCGGGAGGTATCCAGATACGCAGTATTTT CASSGKPLTSGRYPDTQYF
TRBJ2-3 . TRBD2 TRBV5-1 TGCGCCAGCAGCTTGGGAAGCGGGGTGGGGAGGCGCACAGATACGCAGTATTTT CASSLGSGVGRRTDTQYF
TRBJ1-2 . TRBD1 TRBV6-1 TGTGCCAGCAGTTCCGGACAGGGGGCGCGGGGCTACACCTTC CASSSGQGARGYTF
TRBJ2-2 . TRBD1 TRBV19 TGTGCCAGTAGTATAGATTATCAAGGACAGGGGCGAAACACCGGGGAGCTGTTTTTT CASSIDYQGQGRNTGELFF
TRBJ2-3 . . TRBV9 TGTGCCAGCAGCGTAGCAGGGGGGAGAATAGGTACGCAGTATTTT CASSVAGGRIGTQYF
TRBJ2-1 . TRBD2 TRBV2 TGTGCCAGCTACGCGGGAGGGGCCGGGGAGGAGCAGTTCTTC CASYAGGAGEEQFF
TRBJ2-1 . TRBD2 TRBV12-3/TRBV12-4 TGTGCCTCGTCTAGCGGGTATTACAATGAGCAGTTCTTC CASSSGYYNEQFF
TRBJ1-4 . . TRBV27 TGTGCCAGCAGTTCGACAACAGGGCTCACTAATGAAAAACTGTTTTTT CASSSTTGLTNEKLFF
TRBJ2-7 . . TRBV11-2 TGTGCCAGCAGGCCCGGCCGGGGTAGGGGGAACTCCTACGAGCAGTACTTC CASRPGRGRGNSYEQYF
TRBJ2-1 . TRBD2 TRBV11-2 TGTGCCAGCAGCTTATCATTGCGGGAGGCCCGAAGGTACAATGAGCAGTTCTTC CASSLSLREARRYNEQFF
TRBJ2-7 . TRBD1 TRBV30 TGTGCCTGGAGTGGACAGGGGGTGAGTGAGCAGTACTTC CAWSGQGVSEQYF
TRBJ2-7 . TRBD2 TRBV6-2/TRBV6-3 TGTGCCAGCAGCACGAGACTAGCGTACTTCGTGGAAGAGCAGTACTTC CASSTRLAYFVEEQYF
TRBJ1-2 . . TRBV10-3 TGTGCCATCAGTGAGTCTGCCGGACAGCTCGTTAGCCGTGGCTACACCTTC CAISESAGQLVSRGYTF
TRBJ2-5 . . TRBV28 TGTGCCAGCTCTAGGGGCGGGGAAGAGACCCAGTACTTC CASSRGGEETQYF
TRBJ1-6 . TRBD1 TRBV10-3 TGTGCCATCAGTGACCGACACCCTCAGGGGGCAACTAATTCACCCCTCCACTTT CAISDRHPQGATNSPLHF
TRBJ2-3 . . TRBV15 TGTGCCACCAGGTCATTGTATACGCAGTATTTT CATRSLYTQYF
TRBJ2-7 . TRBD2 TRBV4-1 TGCGCCAGCAGCCAAGGGCGGGGGATCTACGAGCAGTACTTC CASSQGRGIYEQYF
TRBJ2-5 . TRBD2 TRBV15 TGTGCCACCAGCAGTGGGGGGGTGGAGGGATCTCGTCCGAGGGAGACCCAGTACTTC CATSSGGVEGSRPRETQYF
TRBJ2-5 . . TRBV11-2 TGTGCCAGCAGGCGGATCGGACAGACCCAAGAGACCCAGTACTTC CASRRIGQTQETQYF
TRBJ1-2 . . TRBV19 TGTGCCAGTAGTATAGGGTCCGCGGTCTATGGCTACACCTTC CASSIGSAVYGYTF
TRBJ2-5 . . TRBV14 TGTGCCAGCAGCCAAGTTAGAGGGAAAGAGACCCAGTACTTC CASSQVRGKETQYF
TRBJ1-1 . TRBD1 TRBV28 TGTGCCAGCAGGAATCAGGGGGCTCAGAACACTGAAGCTTTCTTT CASRNQGAQNTEAFF
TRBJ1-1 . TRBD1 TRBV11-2 TGTGCCAGCAGCTTGCTGGGACAGGGGTTGAGCGGGGACACTGAAGCTTTCTTT CASSLLGQGLSGDTEAFF
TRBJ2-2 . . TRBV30 TGTGCCCAAAGCGGACGCACGAACACCGGGGAGCTGTTTTTT CAQSGRTNTGELFF
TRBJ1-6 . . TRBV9 TGTGCCAGCAGCTCGACCGGGTGGGATTCACCCCTCCACTTT CASSSTGWDSPLHF
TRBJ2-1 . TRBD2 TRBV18 TGTGCCAGCTCCCTTACGACTAGCGACAATGAGCAGTTCTTC CASSLTTSDNEQFF
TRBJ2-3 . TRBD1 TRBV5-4 TGTGCCAGCAGCTTGAGGACAGGGCAAGGAACGCAGTATTTT CASSLRTGQGTQYF
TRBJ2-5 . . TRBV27 TGTGCCAGCAGTTTCCACTACCAAGAGACCCAGTACTTC CASSFHYQETQYF
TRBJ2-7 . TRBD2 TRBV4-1 TGCGCCAGCAGCCAAACTCTAGCGGACCTCGAGCAGTACTTC CASSQTLADLEQYF
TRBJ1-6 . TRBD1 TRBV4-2 TGTGCCAGCAGCCCGGGACAGGTTAATTCACCCCTCCACTTT CASSPGQVNSPLHF
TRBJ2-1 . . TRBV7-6 TGTGCCAGCAGCCCCCCGGGGGATGAGCAGTTCTTC CASSPPGDEQFF
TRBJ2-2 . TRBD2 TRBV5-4 TGTGCCAGCAGCTTTACTAGCGGGAGGGCCGGGGAGCTGTTTTTT CASSFTSGRAGELFF
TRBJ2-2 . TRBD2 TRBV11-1 TGTGCCAGCAGACGTCACCCAGGCGGGAGCACCGGGGAGCTGTTTTTT CASRRHPGGSTGELFF
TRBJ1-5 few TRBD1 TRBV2 TGTGCCAGCCAAATACAGGGGAATCAGCCCCAGCATTTT CASQIQGNQPQHF
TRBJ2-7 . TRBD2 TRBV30 TGTGCCTGGAGTGTATGGGGACTAGCGGGAGGGGCCTACGAGCAGTACTTC CAWSVWGLAGGAYEQYF
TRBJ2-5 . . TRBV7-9 TGTGCCAGCAGCGCCCCGCGCAGGGGCGACCAAGAGACCCAGTACTTC CASSAPRRGDQETQYF
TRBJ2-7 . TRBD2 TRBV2 TGTGCCAGCAAGGCGGGGGGCTCCCCCTACGAGCAGTACTTC CASKAGGSPYEQYF
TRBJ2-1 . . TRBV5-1 TGCGCCAGCAGCTTGTTCACAGGGACCCTGAACAATGAGCAGTTCTTC CASSLFTGTLNNEQFF
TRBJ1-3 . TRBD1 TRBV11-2 TGTGCCAGCAGCTTCCAGCGGGACAGGTGCTACTCTGGAAACACCATATATTTT CASSFQRDRCYSGNTIYF